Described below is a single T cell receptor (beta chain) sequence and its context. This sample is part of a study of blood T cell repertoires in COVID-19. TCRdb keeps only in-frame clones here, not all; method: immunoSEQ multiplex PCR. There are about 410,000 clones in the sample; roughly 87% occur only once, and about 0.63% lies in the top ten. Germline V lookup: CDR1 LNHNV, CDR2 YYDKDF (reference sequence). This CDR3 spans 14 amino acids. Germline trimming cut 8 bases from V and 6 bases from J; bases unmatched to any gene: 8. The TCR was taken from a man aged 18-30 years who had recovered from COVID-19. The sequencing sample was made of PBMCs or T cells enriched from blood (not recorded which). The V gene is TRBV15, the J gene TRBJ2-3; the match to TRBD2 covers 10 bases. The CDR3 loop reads CATQAGGPVDTQYF. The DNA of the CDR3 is TGTGCCACCCAAGCGGGAGGGCCTGTCGATACGCAGTATTTT.